This T cell receptor beta chain was found in a study of beta chain features in type 1 diabetes. Whole-study findings and limits: In all four CD4+ subsets, TCRB CDR3 length was significantly, moderately reduced in type 1 diabetes.

This clone has a handful of counts. The antigen is unknown. CD45RO/CCR7/CD25/CD127/CD95/CD27 staining was used to isolate CD4+ naive, central memory, regulatory and stem cell-like memory cells by sorting. Expressed TCRB transcripts were sequenced because the isolated RNA had all been reverse transcribed beforehand. Only in-frame clones appear in the TCRdb table, and some are missing; sequencing was by immunoSEQ multiplex PCR. The sample yields some 250,000 clones, approximately 14% seen once. The CDR3 sequence is 10 residues long. V was pared by 6 bases and J by 7 bases, with 4 bases between. Germline V gives CDR1 MRHNA, CDR2 SNTAGT.

Source material: naive CD4+ T cells from blood. The chain has TRBV6-4 and TRBJ2-1; no clear D gene. The source is a man aged 25-45 years with type 1 diabetes. Written as DNA, the CDR3 is TGTGCCAGCAGCGAGAATGAGCAGTTCTTC. It codes for CASSENEQFF.